This TCR beta chain was retrieved from a study of cytomegalovirus exposure and HLA in healthy donors. Generated by immunoSEQ multiplex PCR, the TCRdb table keeps only in-frame clones and is missing some. Among 90,000 to 150,000 clones listed, approximately 89% were seen once. CDR1 is SQVTM, CDR2 ANQGSEA, per germline. The CDR3 consists of 13 residues. J gave up 1 base and V 7 bases, and 2 bases lay outside the gene matches. The chain is built from TRBV29-1 and TRBJ1-2; 11 bases match TRBD1. Sequences were obtained from PBMCs. The sequence derives from a man younger than 30 in good health and CMV-seronegative. The CDR3 bases are TGCAGCGCAGGGACAGGGGGTAACTATGGCTACACCTTC. It is translated as CSAGTGGNYGYTF.